This entry describes one T cell receptor beta chain. Its antigen remains unknown. The record originates from a study of T-cell reconstitution after alpha-beta-depleted transplantation in children. Study observations and caveats: Reportedly, alpha-beta T cells present about two months post-transplant originated from several hundred expanded clones of graft origin. At the one-year point after transplant, T-cell counts and TCRbeta diversity were found to come mostly from T cells that had been newly produced. Surviving thymic progenitors and recipient T cells were the source of high TCRbeta diversity at day 60 in some patients.

For TCRbeta, the library was prepared with unique molecular identifiers. TCRdb re-analysed the PCR reads in MiXCR, keeping a single row per CDR3 protein. This table has under 400,000 distinct CDR3 sequences, roughly 25% appearing once. Here the sequenced sample was PBMCs, mostly from graft donor cells, taken 180 days after TCRalphabeta/CD19-depleted stem cell transplant. The clonotype comes from a male patient aged 10-17 years who had a stem cell transplant for acute lymphoblastic leukemia, so the T cells may come from the graft donor.

DNA of the CDR3: TGTGCCAGCTCACCACCGACACGTGTCCAGACCCAGTACTTC. Translating it yields CASSPPTRVQTQYF. This sequence joins TRBV18 and TRBJ2-5; D is unclear. Per germline, CDR1 KGHSH and CDR2 LQKENI. The CDR3 covers 14 residues. V lost 0 bases and J 6 bases, leaving 11 bases between the germline ends.